This record concerns one T cell receptor (beta chain) sequence. What it binds is not known. This specimen comes from a study of T cell repertoires in cytomegalovirus infection. Study results and limitations: Summed public TCR beta family frequency identified CMV carriers bearing the relevant HLA.

The CDR3 sequence is 15 residues long. Germline CDR1 reads SQVTM; CDR2 reads ANQGSEA. The ends lost 7 bases at V and 3 bases at J; junction bases unmatched: 11. TCRdb re-called the reads with MiXCR, one entry per CDR3 protein. The sample records roughly 800,000 distinct CDR3 sequences, around 29% being singletons. V usage is TRBV29-1 and J usage is TRBJ2-3; 9 nucleotides align to TRBD2. This TCR was recovered from a human donor in good health (CMV status not recorded). Some clones in this sample may be carry-over from other donors' samples. This material consisted of cultured CD8+ T cells from PBMCs, taken from culture after CMV antigen stimulation. The CDR3 loop reads CSAREWRGGTDTQYF. DNA for the CDR3: TGCAGCGCTAGAGAGTGGCGGGGGGGGACAGATACGCAGTATTTT.